This T cell receptor beta chain derives from a study of prognosis after radiotherapy for stage I lung cancer. Study results and caveats: After stereotactic body radiation therapy, unique TCR clone counts dropped from a median of around 9,500 to 6,500.

Without prior chemotherapy, radiotherapy or other malignancies, every patient was node-negative by CT and PET/CT. Two sampling time points were used, and about 5.6 milliliters of peripheral blood were drawn at each. CDR3 of TCR beta was amplified from genomic DNA via a two-round multiplex PCR. Individual primers that were specific to each TRBV and TRBJ gene served in first-round PCR. There were universal primers used in the second PCR round. TCRdb re-derived calls from the multiplex PCR reads in MiXCR, one entry per CDR3 protein. The table has just over 30,000 distinct CDR3 sequences, approximately 30% seen once. This CDR3 contains 14 residues. The germline CDR1 and CDR2 sequences are GTSNPN and SVGIG (reference sequence). This clonotype has only a few counts. The antigen is undetermined. Given a much more abundant clone one base away, this may be a read error.

The source is a donor aged 50 or older with non-small cell lung cancer. This rearrangement joins TRBV30 to TRBJ2-7, with 7 bases that match TRBD1. The sample here was PBMCs, taken before or after stereotactic body radiation therapy (not recorded which). The DNA of the CDR3 is TGTGCCTGGAATCCGACAGGGCTTACCTACGGGCAGTACTTC. Protein sequence: CAWNPTGLTYGQYF. The full variable domain, with the rest looked up from reference TRBV30 and TRBJ2-7, is SQTIHQWPATLVQPVGSPLSLECTVEGTSNPNLYWYRQAAGRGLQLLFYSVGIGQISSEVPQNLSASRPQDRQFILSSKKLLLSDSGFYLCAWNPTGLTYGQYFGPGTRLTVT.